This T cell receptor (beta chain) emerged from a study of T cells in Graves' hyperthyroidism and ophthalmopathy (dated by TCRdb to the late 2010s). Turning to the overall study: Peripheral blood samples were taken at initial diagnosis, before any treatment was given. To identify distinguishing TCR V-J signatures, a discovery cohort of some 100 patients was used, comprising 40 to 45 with Graves' ophthalmopathy and 55 to 65 with stable Graves' hyperthyroidism. An independent validation cohort of 18 to 20 hyperthyroidism patients and 15 or so patients who later progressed to ophthalmopathy tested prospective prediction of ophthalmopathy. The approximately 97 discovery patients were randomly divided into training and test sets at a 7:3 ratio. In about 6 Graves' hyperthyroidism patients, the study also compared T-cell repertoires from thyroid tissue with T-cell repertoires from blood. After blood sampling, hyperthyroidism patients were treated with methimazole at a starting dose of 30 mg daily, and ophthalmopathy patients were treated with high-dose intravenous methylprednisolone. The paper reports TCR Vbeta CDR3 sequencing of over 120 peripheral blood samples: approximately 41 ophthalmopathy, about 75 hyperthyroidism and around 17 progressor patients. The research as a whole found: In cross-validation, a model built on a 13 V-J signature told ophthalmopathy apart from stable hyperthyroidism with under 90% sensitivity and approximately 81% specificity, and in testing the same model reached 80%/75%. During validation, the model predicted progression to ophthalmopathy a median of around six months ahead of onset, with 60% to 71% sensitivity and under 85% specificity. Most expanded thyroid clonotypes (frequency above 0.001) were also detected in blood, a finding suggesting that blood repertoires may reflect thyroid immune responses. No statistical method was used to set the sample size in advance, and investigators knew the group allocation.

TCR beta CDR3 regions were amplified from RNA transcripts. For the first round of RT-PCR on the TCR CDR3, the HTBI primer set was used together with the Qiagen OneStep RT-PCR kit. Libraries were constructed in a second round of multiplex PCR, after which size selection and purification were performed. Paired-end sequencing of the libraries was performed with 100 bp reads on an Illumina HiSeq2000. For the original study's pipeline: SOAPnuke was used to process the raw data, with reads discarded if the reads contained adapters or uncalled bases, had a mean Phred below 15, or lacked an exact constant-primer or identifier match. COPE v1.2.5 was used to merge high-quality paired reads, and clonotypes were defined as unique nucleotide sequences. Clonotypes were aligned to IMGT TRBV, TRBD and TRBJ reference segments using MiTCR v1.1. The analysis included only V-J combinations with a frequency above 0.0001, which together covered 99% to 99.2% of the repertoires. A TCS score was defined as the ratio of F50 (clonal expansion) to E x V (chaos), with BLOSUM62-based TCRdist applied between CDR3 peptides within each V-J. Welch's t-statistics and random forest reduced around 510 V-J features to 13, which were used in a naive Bayes classifier (R e1071). Starting from the raw public reads, TCRdb applied fastp trimming at Q25, assembled clones with MiXCR and retained in-frame beta chains. CDR3 protein duplicates are merged, each entry listing the most common genes and DNA. The V and J calls here are based on TCRdb, not the publication. The sample yields some 600,000 distinct CDR3 sequences; approximately 14% were counted once. In total, the top ten clones hold 5% to 7% of the sample.

Hyperthyroidism patients were newly diagnosed, had a disease duration of under 2 months, and were aged 18 to 65 years. Exclusion was applied to patients with uncontrolled infections, other autoimmune diseases, pregnancy or lactation. Clinical symptoms, serum thyroxine and TRAb, thyroid ultrasound, and orbital computed tomography formed the basis for the diagnoses. For progressor patients, blood was drawn at the first diagnosis of hyperthyroidism, before any ophthalmopathy symptoms had appeared. Ficoll-Paque density gradient centrifugation was used to isolate PBMCs from about 10 ml of fresh peripheral blood. Progressor patients were first diagnosed with Graves' hyperthyroidism and then developed ophthalmopathy during follow-up. Trizol reagent was used to extract total RNA, and RNA quality was then checked on an Agilent 2100 Bioanalyzer. This clonotype was seen repeatedly, ten times or more. The clone's antigen remains unknown. No base quality information exists; no much larger clone differs at one position.

Deletion took 8 bases off V and 3 bases off J, with a span of 18 bases between the germline ends. According to the germline V gene (reference sequence), CDR1 reads LNHDA and CDR2 reads SQIVND. Counted from cysteine to phenylalanine, this CDR3 has 15 amino acids. The read is trimmed to its CDR3 DNA, 45 bases read in frame from base 1. This receptor was obtained from a woman aged 25 to 45 with Graves' hyperthyroidism that later progressed to Graves' ophthalmopathy. The V and J segments used are TRBV19 and TRBJ2-3, and the D gene may be TRBD1, 6 bases matching. Sequenced input: blood. The CDR3 amino acid sequence is: CASRYMPGDTDTQYF. The DNA sequence is given as TGTGCCAGTCGCTATATGCCAGGGGATACAGATACGCAGTATTTT. The CDR3, completed at both ends by the reference TRBV19 and TRBJ2-3 genes, gives the full variable domain DGGITQSPKYLFRKEGQNVTLSCEQNLNHDAMYWYRQDPGQGLRLIYYSQIVNDFQKGDIAEGYSVSREKKESFPLTVTSAQKNPTAFYLCASRYMPGDTDTQYFGPGTRLTVL.